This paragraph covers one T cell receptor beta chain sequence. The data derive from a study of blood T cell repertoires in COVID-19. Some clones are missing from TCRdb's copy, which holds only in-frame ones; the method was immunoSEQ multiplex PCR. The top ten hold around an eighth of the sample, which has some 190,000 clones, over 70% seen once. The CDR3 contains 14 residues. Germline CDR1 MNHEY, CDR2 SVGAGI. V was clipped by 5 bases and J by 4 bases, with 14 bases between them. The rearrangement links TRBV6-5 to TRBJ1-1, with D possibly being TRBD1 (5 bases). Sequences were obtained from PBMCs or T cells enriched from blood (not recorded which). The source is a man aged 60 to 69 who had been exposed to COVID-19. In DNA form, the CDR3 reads TGTGCCAGCAGTCCAGGGCCTTCGAGCACTGAAGCTTTCTTT. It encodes CASSPGPSSTEAFF.